This T cell receptor (beta chain) was observed in a study of blood T cell repertoires in COVID-19. Looking at the study overall: Whether acute or convalescent, the COVID-19 samples came from the United States, Italy and Spain. T cells, B-cell-depleted T cells, or PBMCs provided the cDNA or gDNA that served as material.

This CDR3 is built from 14 residues. Germline V gene data show CDR1 as ENHRY and CDR2 as SYGVKD. V shed 0 bases and J shed 7 bases, with 10 bases lying between them. Original processing methods: Cell counts per sample came from amplifying reference gene primers. Only in-frame clones appear in the TCRdb table, and some are missing; sequencing was by immunoSEQ multiplex PCR. That table furnishes V, J and clone size, whereas the DNA furnished D and trimming. The data show approximately 27,000 clones, 94% seen once. The J gene is TRBJ1-5, the V gene TRBV10-3, with a weak D call TRBD1 (6 bases). The clonotype originates from a human donor with active COVID-19. The donor label of this sample is uncertain. The sequenced sample consisted of peripheral blood. The CDR3 loop is CAISESGGLQPQHF. The CDR3 bases are TGTGCCATCAGTGAGTCGGGGGGGCTCCAGCCCCAGCATTTT.